Listed below are T cell receptor beta chains from one sample, sequenced in a study of regulatory T cells in long-lasting Graves disease. TCRdb itself ran the multiplex PCR reads through MiXCR, one entry per CDR3 protein. Here the sample spans roughly 260,000 distinct CDR3 sequences, 15% to 20% being singletons. The same data also contributed to another study, on T cells in Graves' hyperthyroidism and ophthalmopathy.

Material: peripheral blood mononuclear cells (PBMCs), obtained at new diagnosis, from a patient treated with antithyroid drugs. These receptors all come from a woman in her twenties or thirties with Graves disease. CDR3s include the opening cysteine and the closing phenylalanine or tryptophan.

v_call cdr3_aa
TRBV7-9 CASSFDSGTVTGELFF
TRBV27 CASRARDSIYGYTF
TRBV7-9 CASSLFVLTSGSPLHF
TRBV12-3/TRBV12-4 CASRQNGRGGGYTF
TRBV5-1 CASRNGPGGVAFF
TRBV2 CASVPGGSGGYGYTF
TRBV6-1 CASSEAGTAIGYTF
TRBV27 CASSLSVTGYTEAFF
TRBV29-1 CSVGHIGGAVTEAFF
TRBV19 CASTIDYGTDNQPQHF
TRBV2 CASSENRGKETQYF
TRBV3-1 CASSQDPRGNTEAFF
TRBV3-1 CASSQVGRRVYEQYF
TRBV12-3/TRBV12-4 CASSLLRGGLETQYF
TRBV5-1 CASSFGAGGGAGGNQPQHF
TRBV7-9 CASGRGAETQYF
TRBV9 CASSGGGPTSLTDTQYF
TRBV12-3/TRBV12-4 CASSLRDRGRYEQYF
TRBV2 CASSGLEGYEQYF
TRBV29-1 CSVEAWGARGNTEAFF
TRBV20-1 CSATRQGSSPLHF
TRBV12-3/TRBV12-4 CASSLLWEESGYTF
TRBV20-1 CSAPLATGSEPEKLFF
TRBV12-5 CASGLTYRADTGELFF
TRBV7-8 CASSPQWEDNQPQHF
TRBV12-3/TRBV12-4 CASSPLLTGGIGNEQFF
TRBV5-4 CASSWGDRDRNTIYF
TRBV12-5 CASGPGTDNSPLHF
TRBV4-1 CASSQGGQGPNTGELFF
TRBV7-3 CASSSDSATDTQYF
TRBV10-3 CAITPGGSGANVLTF
TRBV6-1 CASSGMRTGTGSSGANVLTF
TRBV29-1 CSVDWGRRENEQFF
TRBV7-6 CASSLGTGTYEQYF
TRBV12-3/TRBV12-4 CASTDGLAGGGNTQYF
TRBV25-1 CASSESGFSPSYTF
TRBV6-1 CASSTRGADTEAFF
TRBV6-2/TRBV6-3 CASSPLGSGANVLTF
TRBV20-1 CSARGGGVYQPQHF
TRBV20-1 CSARDQARGNTQYF
TRBV11-2 CASSSDLWDEQFF
TRBV6-5 CASSYAQGATGELFF
TRBV20-1 CSARETGRFSEAFF
TRBV7-6 CASSLAGGTGYNYGYTF
TRBV5-5 CASSLETGASYEQYF
TRBV12-3/TRBV12-4 CASRTGLAAYNEQFF
TRBV5-1 CASSWGTGGGTEAFF
TRBV12-3/TRBV12-4 CASSLGTGFEKLFF
TRBV12-3/TRBV12-4 CASSTGGRGNTEAFF
TRBV5-6 CASSWTGPTGELFF
TRBV29-1 CSVGQGLARTDTQYF
TRBV29-1 CSVESSGNTIYF
TRBV6-1 CASRRWTSTDTQYF
TRBV20-1 CSARTDMNTEAFF
TRBV4-1 CASSQGIQMNTEAFF
TRBV19 CASMGDSNTEAFF
TRBV5-6 CASSPGTDDTEAFF
TRBV5-5 CVSSLAGQSNTEAFF
TRBV12-3/TRBV12-4 CASSFGPLYEQYF
TRBV6-1 CASSGRRDRYGYTF